This T cell receptor beta chain was recorded in a study of blood T cell repertoires in COVID-19. At the level of the study: There were acute and convalescent COVID-19 samples, and they came from the United States, Italy and Spain. Sources were T cells, B-cell-depleted T cells, or PBMCs; the material itself was cDNA or gDNA.

CDR1 GTSNPN and CDR2 SVGIG come from the germline V gene (reference sequence). V was clipped by 0 bases and J by 2 bases, with 12 bases between them. This CDR3 comprises 15 residues. Original analysis: Reference gene primers were amplified, and this amplification served to estimate nucleated cell counts. Assay: immunoSEQ multiplex PCR; the TCRdb copy retains only in-frame clones and omits some. V, J and clone size were drawn from that table, and D and trimming were deduced from the DNA. The sample contains about 190,000 clones, 84% of which appear only once. Source material: peripheral blood. The rearrangement joins TRBV30 to TRBJ2-3, with a tentative D call TRBD1 (5 bases). The receptor's source is a woman in her 70s with active or convalescent COVID-19. CDR3 protein: CAWSVLAGITDTQYF. The CDR3 DNA reads as TGTGCCTGGAGTGTCTTGGCAGGGATCACAGATACGCAGTATTTT.